This is a list of T cell receptor beta chains from one sample in a study of STAT5B mutations in CD4+ large granular lymphocyte leukemia. Produced via immunoSEQ multiplex PCR; TCRdb's table is partial and in-frame only. Here the sample spans about 29,000 clones, 65% to 85% being singletons. Specimen: CD4+ T cells from blood buffy coats. These receptors were taken from a human donor in good health. The CDR3 runs from the conserved cysteine through the conserved F or W. A D gene is named only where the DNA matches it firmly. Clone size is shown for a subset of rows, as once, few, many or a class of expanded clone.

D gene	clone size	J gene	V gene	CDR3 DNA	CDR3 protein
-	-	TRBJ1-3	TRBV5-1	TGCGCCAGCAGCTCCCGGGGGGGGGCACCTGGAAACACCATATATTTT	CASSSRGGAPGNTIYF
TRBD2	-	TRBJ2-5	TRBV2	TGTGCCAGCGGGCCAGCGGGGGTTAGAGAGACCCAGTACTTC	CASGPAGVRETQYF
-	-	TRBJ1-5	TRBV5-5	TGTGCCAGCAGCCCCGGGACAACGAGAGATCAGCCCCAGCATTTT	CASSPGTTRDQPQHF
TRBD1	-	TRBJ1-1	TRBV5-1	TGCGCCAGCAGCGGGGGGGACAGGATGAACACTGAAGCTTTCTTT	CASSGGDRMNTEAFF
-	-	TRBJ1-1	TRBV5-1	TGCGCCAGCAGCTTGTCTGACAACACTGAAGCTTTCTTT	CASSLSDNTEAFF
-	once	TRBJ2-2	TRBV23-1	TGCGCCAGCAGTCAATCGTACAGGGTCCCCGGAGAGCTGTTTTTT	CASSQSYRVPGELFF
-	-	TRBJ2-1	TRBV7-8	TGTGCCAGCAGCTCTCCCATACCGAGCTCCTACAATGAGCAGTTCTTC	CASSSPIPSSYNEQFF
TRBD2	once	TRBJ2-7	TRBV7-9	TGTGCCAGCAGTTCCCCGGGGGGAACCAACGAGCAGTACTTC	CASSSPGGTNEQYF
-	-	TRBJ1-1	TRBV7-9	TGTGCCAGCAGCTCGGGACGGTGGAACACTGAAGCTTTCTTT	CASSSGRWNTEAFF
TRBD2	once	TRBJ2-1	TRBV19	TGTGCCAGTAGAAATCAGCGGGGGGGGTACAATGAGCAGTTCTTC	CASRNQRGGYNEQFF
TRBD2	-	TRBJ2-2	TRBV10-3	TGTGCCATCAGTGTCGGGGCGGGGGGGCGTACCGGGGAGCTGTTTTTT	CAISVGAGGRTGELFF
TRBD1	-	TRBJ1-6	TRBV10-3	TGTGCCATCAGTGGACAGGGGGTTCGAAGTTCACCCCTCCACTTT	CAISGQGVRSSPLHF
TRBD1	-	TRBJ2-7	TRBV5-1	TGCGCCAGCAGCTTAACCGGGACAGCTATCGAGCAGTACTTC	CASSLTGTAIEQYF
-	few	TRBJ1-6	TRBV19	TGTGCCAGTAGTCCCTCAGGGAATTCACCCCTCCACTTT	CASSPSGNSPLHF
-	-	TRBJ1-5	TRBV7-2	TGTGCCAGCAGCCCTAAGGGGGGACATCAGCCCCAGCATTTT	CASSPKGGHQPQHF
TRBD2	-	TRBJ2-5	TRBV5-4	TGTGCCAGCAGCTTACCCCTAGCGGGGGGGTCCCAAGAGACCCAGTACTTC	CASSLPLAGGSQETQYF
TRBD1	once	TRBJ1-1	TRBV7-9	TGTGCCAGCAGCACCCGGGGACAGGGTGCCACTGAAGCTTTCTTT	CASSTRGQGATEAFF
-	-	TRBJ1-5	TRBV5-5	TGTGCCAGCAGCTTGGCTGGCAATCAGCCCCAGCATTTT	CASSLAGNQPQHF
-	few	TRBJ1-2	TRBV10-1	TGCGCCAGCAGTCGGACCCAAAGCGGGAGTGGCTACACCTTC	CASSRTQSGSGYTF
-	-	TRBJ1-2	TRBV6-5	TGTGCCAGCAAAGGCGGCCGTACCTATGGCTACACCTTC	CASKGGRTYGYTF
TRBD1	few	TRBJ1-1	TRBV5-6	TGTGCCAGCAGCCCTTGGACAGGGGAAGCTTTCTTT	CASSPWTGEAFF
-	few	TRBJ1-1	TRBV2	TGTGCCAGCATCGACCTATCAGGAGAGTTGGCGGCTTTCTTT	CASIDLSGELAAFF
TRBD1	-	TRBJ1-4	TRBV4-2	TGTGCCAGCAGCCCCGGGACAGGGGGCCCGGGAAATGAAAAACTGTTTTTT	CASSPGTGGPGNEKLFF
-	few	TRBJ1-4	TRBV5-1	TGCGCCAGCAGCTTGGCTCATGATAATGAAAAACTGTTTTTT	CASSLAHDNEKLFF
-	-	TRBJ2-3	TRBV27	TGTGCCAGCAGCGCTACAACGCCCCAGACGCAGTATTTT	CASSATTPQTQYF
-	once	TRBJ1-1	TRBV5-1	TGCGCCAGCAGTCCGGGCCCGGGGACTGAAGCTTTCTTT	CASSPGPGTEAFF
-	-	TRBJ2-3	TRBV10-1	TGCGCCAGGACGGCCCTTGGAGGATTTAGGGATACGCAGTATTTT	CARTALGGFRDTQYF
-	-	TRBJ1-5	TRBV4-3	TGCGCCAGCAGCCAAGATTTGCAGGGCCCTCAGCCCCAGCATTTT	CASSQDLQGPQPQHF
-	-	TRBJ1-4	TRBV6-5	TGTGCCAGCAAAGGATCAGGGGCGAGTAATGAAAAACTGTTTTTT	CASKGSGASNEKLFF
-	-	TRBJ2-1	TRBV5-1	TGCGCCAGCAGCAGGGACGGAAGCTCCTACAATGAGCAGTTCTTC	CASSRDGSSYNEQFF
-	-	TRBJ1-6	TRBV10-2	TGCGCCAGCAGTGGAGGGGAGTATAATTCACCCCTCCACTTT	CASSGGEYNSPLHF
-	-	TRBJ2-2	TRBV5-4	TGTGCCAGCAGCTTCTCGCGGGGGAACACCGGGGAGCTGTTTTTT	CASSFSRGNTGELFF
TRBD1	once	TRBJ1-5	TRBV7-8	TGTGCCAGCAGCGGGACAGGGGTCGGCCAGCCCCAGCATTTT	CASSGTGVGQPQHF
-	-	TRBJ2-2	TRBV6-5	TGTGCCAGCAGTTACCAGGTTTGGGACACCGGGGAGCTGTTTTTT	CASSYQVWDTGELFF
-	-	TRBJ1-6	TRBV7-2	TGTGCCAGCAGCTTCAACCCTGGGATTACCCTCCACTTT	CASSFNPGITLHF
-	-	TRBJ1-1	TRBV15	TGTGCCACCAGCAGAGCCCGGGATGACACTGAAGCTTTCTTT	CATSRARDDTEAFF
-	-	TRBJ1-4	TRBV9	TGTGCCAGCAGCCCGGGGGCAGGGCAGGCTGAAAAACTGTTTTTT	CASSPGAGQAEKLFF
-	-	TRBJ2-1	TRBV19	TGTGCCAGTACCGTAGGAGCCCGCCCCGACAATGAGCAGTTCTTC	CASTVGARPDNEQFF
-	-	TRBJ1-2	TRBV29-1	TGCAGCGTTGACTCCGACAGAGAGGGAAACTATGGCTACACCTTC	CSVDSDREGNYGYTF